The rows below give T cell receptor beta chains drawn from one sample of a study of CD8+CD57+ T cells in acquired aplastic anemia. MiXCR, applied by TCRdb to the reads, yields one record per CDR3 protein. The sample yields under 200,000 distinct CDR3 sequences, just under 65% seen once. Input material: sorted CD4+, CD8+, or CD8+CD57+ T cells (not recorded which) from PBMCs. The receptors come from a human donor in good health. CDR3s include the opening cysteine and the closing phenylalanine or tryptophan. A D gene is named only where the DNA matches it firmly. Expanded clones get a size class; other rows say once, few or many, or leave the size out.

J gene	D gene	V gene	clone size	CDR3 protein	CDR3 DNA
TRBJ2-4	-	TRBV7-9	-	CASSLAGNIQYF	TGTGCCAGCAGCTTAGCTGGAAACATTCAGTACTTC
TRBJ1-5	-	TRBV10-3	-	CVTSRTDDQPQHF	TGCGTCACTTCCCGGACGGATGATCAGCCCCAGCATTTT
TRBJ1-2	-	TRBV24-1	-	CATSDLVGYGYTF	TGTGCCACCAGTGATTTAGTCGGGTACGGCTACACCTTC
TRBJ1-3	TRBD1	TRBV7-8	-	CASSPVTGQNTIYF	TGTGCCAGCAGCCCGGTGACAGGGCAGAACACCATATATTTT
TRBJ2-7	-	TRBV7-9	once	CASSLKDKQYF	TGTGCCAGCAGCTTAAAGGACAAGCAGTACTTC
TRBJ1-2	TRBD1	TRBV25-1	-	CASSEWTGPNYGYTF	TGTGCCAGCAGTGAATGGACAGGCCCAAACTATGGCTACACCTTC
TRBJ2-7	TRBD2	TRBV4-2	-	CASSQGTSGRYEQYF	TGTGCCAGCAGCCAAGGGACTAGCGGGAGGTACGAGCAGTACTTC
TRBJ2-3	TRBD2	TRBV14	-	CASSQDRAGLSDTQYF	TGTGCCAGCAGCCAAGATCGAGCGGGGTTGTCAGATACGCAGTATTTT
TRBJ2-6	-	TRBV11-2	-	CASSLGLSGANVLTF	TGTGCCAGCAGCCTAGGTCTCTCTGGGGCCAACGTCCTGACTTTC
TRBJ1-1	-	TRBV10-3	-	CAISEDQGYTEASF	TGTGCCATCAGTGAGGACCAGGGATACACTGAAGCTTCCTTT
TRBJ1-1	-	TRBV7-3	-	CASSLSGLNTEAFF	TGTGCCAGCAGCTTATCAGGGTTGAACACTGAAGCTTTCTTT
TRBJ2-7	TRBD2	TRBV7-9	many	CASSTTQPSGGEQYF	TGTGCCAGCAGCACTACTCAACCCTCGGGGGGGGAGCAGTACTTC
TRBJ2-3	-	TRBV4-1	many	CASSQDSVGGTDTQYF	TGCGCCAGCAGCCAAGATTCAGTGGGAGGCACAGATACGCAGTATTTT
TRBJ2-3	TRBD2	TRBV7-9	-	CASSAPGGGPTDTQYF	TGTGCCAGCAGCGCCCCTGGCGGGGGGCCCACAGATACGCAGTATTTT
TRBJ2-7	TRBD1	TRBV7-4	-	CASSCPPGQDYEQYF	TGTGCCAGCAGCTGTCCACCGGGACAGGACTACGAGCAGTACTTC
TRBJ2-4	TRBD1	TRBV2	-	CASSARVQGKYF	TGTGCCAGCAGTGCAAGGGTACAGGGGAAGTACTTC
TRBJ2-7	TRBD2	TRBV5-1	-	CASSLERGGNYEQYF	TGCGCCAGCAGCTTGGAGCGGGGGGGCAACTACGAGCAGTACTTC
TRBJ1-6	-	TRBV20-1	-	CSAPTAGLALDSPLHF	TGCAGTGCTCCGACGGCAGGGTTGGCTCTGGATTCACCCCTCCACTTT
TRBJ2-5	TRBD1	TRBV24-1	-	CATSDDGTGETQYF	TGTGCCACCAGTGATGACGGGACAGGAGAGACCCAGTACTTC
TRBJ2-7	-	TRBV24-1	-	CATSDSQGYEQYF	TGTGCCACCAGTGATTCACAGGGCTACGAGCAGTACTTC
TRBJ2-7	TRBD2	TRBV7-3	-	CASSSAGLAISYEQYF	TGTGCCAGCAGCTCCGCGGGACTAGCAATCTCCTACGAGCAGTACTTC
TRBJ1-5	-	TRBV24-1	-	CATSDSGINQPQHF	TGTGCCACCAGTGATTCAGGGATCAATCAGCCCCAGCATTTT
TRBJ2-1	-	TRBV20-1	many	CSAAVGSEQFF	TGCAGTGCTGCTGTTGGTTCTGAGCAGTTCTTC
TRBJ2-7	-	TRBV20-1	-	CSASGGLSYEQYF	TGCAGTGCTAGCGGGGGCCTATCCTACGAGCAGTACTTC
TRBJ1-1	TRBD1	TRBV2	-	CASSQGAGNTEAFF	TGTGCCAGCAGTCAGGGGGCGGGTAACACTGAAGCTTTCTTT
TRBJ1-5	TRBD1	TRBV24-1	-	CACTQGNQPQHF	TGTGCCTGCACACAGGGGAATCAGCCCCAGCATTTT
TRBJ2-7	-	TRBV6-1	-	CATGTGPYEQYF	TGTGCCACTGGGACGGGACCCTACGAGCAGTACTTC
TRBJ2-7	-	TRBV7-2	few	CASSLRTGRAYEQYF	TGTGCCAGCAGCTTACGGACAGGGAGGGCCTACGAGCAGTACTTC
TRBJ2-7	-	TRBV5-1	many	CASSYTGHPYEQYF	TGCGCCAGCAGCTATACGGGACACCCCTACGAGCAGTACTTC
TRBJ2-7	-	TRBV7-2	-	CASSLLYGNTYEQYF	TGTGCCAGCAGCTTACTCTACGGTAATACTTACGAGCAGTACTTC
TRBJ2-1	TRBD1	TRBV7-9	-	CASSATGSSYNGQSF	TGTGCCAGCAGCGCGACAGGGAGCTCCTACAATGGGCAGTCCTTC
TRBJ1-1	-	TRBV25-1	-	CASTYLNTEAFF	TGTGCCAGCACTTATCTCAACACTGAAGCTTTCTTT
TRBJ2-7	TRBD1	TRBV2	-	CASSGTDDYEQYF	TGTGCCAGCAGCGGGACAGACGACTACGAGCAGTACTTC
TRBJ2-5	-	TRBV12-3/TRBV12-4	once	CASSTGAKETQYF	TGTGCCAGCAGTACGGGGGCTAAAGAGACCCAGTACTTC
TRBJ2-5	TRBD2	TRBV2	-	CASSEVAGADTQYF	TGTGCCAGCAGTGAGGTAGCGGGAGCAGATACGCAGTACTTC
TRBJ2-1	-	TRBV29-1	-	CSVHGGDLGWGAEQFF	TGCAGCGTTCACGGCGGGGATCTGGGTTGGGGGGCTGAGCAGTTCTTC
TRBJ1-3	-	TRBV19	-	CASGDSLGTNTIYF	TGTGCCAGTGGAGACAGTTTGGGTACGAACACCATATATTTT
TRBJ2-1	-	TRBV25-1	once	CASSSQPGVSGEQFF	TGTGCCAGCAGCTCCCAGCCGGGGGTAAGTGGTGAGCAGTTCTTC
TRBJ2-2	TRBD2	TRBV9	many	CASSVMPGLGNTGELFF	TGTGCCAGCAGCGTCATGCCGGGACTAGGTAACACCGGGGAGCTGTTTTTT
TRBJ2-7	-	TRBV20-1	-	CSASYSGQAYEQYF	TGCAGTGCTAGCTATTCGGGACAAGCCTACGAGCAGTACTTC
TRBJ2-7	TRBD1	TRBV2	-	CASSQDEAGGFEQYF	TGTGCCAGCAGCCAAGATGAAGCAGGGGGCTTCGAGCAGTACTTC
TRBJ1-2	-	TRBV7-2	once	CASSPFNGAHLGYTF	TGTGCCAGCAGCCCGTTCAACGGGGCGCATCTTGGCTACACCTTC
TRBJ1-3	TRBD1	TRBV7-9	-	CASSWKGSGTVGDTIYF	TGTGCCAGCAGCTGGAAGGGAAGCGGGACAGTCGGGGACACCATATATTTT
TRBJ1-4	-	TRBV4-2	-	CASSQDLEEKLFF	TGTGCCAGCAGCCAAGATCTGGAGGAAAAACTGTTTTTT
TRBJ1-1	TRBD1	TRBV7-9	once	CASSLSLASTGRGQAEAFF	TGTGCCAGCAGCTTATCTCTCGCTTCGACAGGGCGTGGACAGGCTGAAGCTTTCTTT
TRBJ2-7	-	TRBV6-6	many	CASSQTVEQYF	TGTGCCAGCAGTCAGACGGTCGAGCAGTACTTC
TRBJ2-1	TRBD1	TRBV30	few	CAGDRGDYNEQFF	TGTGCCGGAGACAGGGGGGACTACAATGAGCAGTTCTTC
TRBJ2-5	TRBD2	TRBV10-1	once	CASSGGIAGTGETQYF	TGCGCCAGCAGCGGGGGAATAGCGGGAACCGGGGAGACCCAGTACTTC
TRBJ2-7	-	TRBV7-9	few	CASSTPTVSYEQYF	TGTGCCAGCAGCACCCCGACAGTCTCCTACGAGCAGTACTTC
TRBJ2-5	-	TRBV20-1	-	CSAKRAGETQYF	TGCAGTGCTAAAAGAGCGGGAGAGACCCAGTACTTC
TRBJ1-6	-	TRBV7-8	few	CASRTPRGRNSPLHF	TGTGCCAGCAGGACCCCCAGGGGTAGGAATTCACCCCTCCACTTT
TRBJ2-7	-	TRBV2	few	CASSATAYEQYF	TGTGCCAGCAGTGCGACTGCTTACGAGCAGTACTTC
TRBJ2-5	-	TRBV6-6	-	CASSYSPGETQYF	TGTGCCAGCAGTTACAGTCCCGGGGAGACCCAGTACTTC